This section outlines one T cell receptor beta chain sequence together with its context. This clone was detected only once. This clone's antigen is unknown. One end of the junction varies from germline; a read error may be responsible. This entry comes from a study of T cells in localized non-small cell lung cancer (dated by TCRdb to 2018 to 2021). For the study in its entirety: Comparing tumors with uninvolved tumor-adjacent lungs, the study looked at the T cell repertoires of fewer than 250 patients with early-stage NSCLC. The cohort consisted of approximately 240 treatment-naive NSCLC patients whose localized lung tumors had been resected. Of the NSCLC patients, around 130 were male and approximately 97 were female, and the mean age was approximately 66 years. Study-wide conclusions, independent of this receptor: Because the study design was exploratory, TCR variables were selected using unadjusted p-values without false-discovery rate correction. Of the top 100 tumor clones, a median of approximately 60 were detected in paired uninvolved adjacent lung; 28 were also among that lung's top 100. Multi-region tumor sequencing was not performed, so intratumor heterogeneity could not be excluded. Longer overall survival was associated with higher T cell density in blood, whereas shorter survival was associated with higher clonality in adjacent lung. Uninvolved tumor-adjacent lung showed the highest T cell clonality, higher than tumor, which suggests more focused antigenic responses in the uninvolved tumor-adjacent lung.

At diagnosis, tumor, uninvolved tumor-adjacent lung and peripheral blood were collected and then preserved as a mix of FFPE and fresh-frozen material. For TCR repertoire profiling, the blood samples were analyzed as peripheral blood mononuclear cells. Per the germline V gene, MGHRA is the CDR1 and YSYEKL is the CDR2. There are 15 amino acids in the CDR3, from cysteine to phenylalanine inclusive. Only CDR3 DNA is held: 45 bases, read in frame from base 1. TCR beta CDR3 regions were sequenced from DNA using the immunoSEQ Assay. The source study handled its data this way. T cell density was computed as TCR beta template counts normalized to usable DNA estimated by amplifying housekeeping genes. The preseqR package was used to estimate richness by extrapolating to 400,000 templates for PBMC samples and to 120,000 templates for tissue samples. Clonality was defined as one minus Pielou's evenness. Tissue-enriched TCRs were identified by differential abundance testing using productive amino-acid clonotypes, minimum total count 5 and alpha 0.1. Repertoire overlap between compartments was quantified with the Jaccard Index and Morisita Overlap Index. TCR beta CDR3s were clustered by GLIPH together with public tetramer-defined viral CDR3s, and at least three viral sequences plus V-gene enrichment were required for viral motifs. TCRdb retrieved this table from immuneACCESS and kept in-frame rearrangements only. Not all clones are present; in checked studies, unresolved V genes account for under half, and no reason is known for the remainder. The D gene and trimming were derived from the DNA, and the V and J assignments and clone size from that table. The sample profile shows tens of thousands of clones; 86% of them were found once. The top ten clones comprise about 5.6% of the sample.

The sample was peripheral blood mononuclear cells, taken before any cancer treatment. The clonotype originates from a male donor older than 55 with stage II lung adenocarcinoma. The sequence joins TRBV4-1 to TRBJ1-5; a tentative D call is TRBD1 (5 bases match). Here the CDR3 is given as CVSSQGLPLGQPQHF. The base sequence is TGCGTCAGCAGCCAGGGTCTACCACTGGGTCAGCCCCAGCATTTT.